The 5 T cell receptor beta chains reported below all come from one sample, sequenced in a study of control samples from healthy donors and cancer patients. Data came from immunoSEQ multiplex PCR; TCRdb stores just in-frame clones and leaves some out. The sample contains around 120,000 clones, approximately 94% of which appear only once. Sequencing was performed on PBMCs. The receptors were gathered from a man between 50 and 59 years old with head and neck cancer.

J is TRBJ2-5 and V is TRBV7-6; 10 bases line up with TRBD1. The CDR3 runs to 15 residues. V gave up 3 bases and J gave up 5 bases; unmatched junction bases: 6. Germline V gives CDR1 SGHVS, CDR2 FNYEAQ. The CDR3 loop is CASSFSGTGVETQYF. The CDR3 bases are TGTGCCAGCAGCTTCTCCGGGACAGGGGTCGAGACCCAGTACTTC.

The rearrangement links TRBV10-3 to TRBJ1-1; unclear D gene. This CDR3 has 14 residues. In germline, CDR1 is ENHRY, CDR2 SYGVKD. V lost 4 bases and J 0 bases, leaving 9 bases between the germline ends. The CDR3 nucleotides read TGTGCCATCAGTGGGGAGAGCATGAACACTGAAGCTTTCTTT. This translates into CAISGESMNTEAFF.

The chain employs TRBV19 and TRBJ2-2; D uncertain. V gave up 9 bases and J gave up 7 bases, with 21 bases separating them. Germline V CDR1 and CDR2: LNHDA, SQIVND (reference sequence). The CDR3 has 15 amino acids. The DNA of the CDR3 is TGTGCCAGCCGCGTGACATCGATCGAGAGCGGGGAGCTGTTTTTT. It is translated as CASRVTSIESGELFF.

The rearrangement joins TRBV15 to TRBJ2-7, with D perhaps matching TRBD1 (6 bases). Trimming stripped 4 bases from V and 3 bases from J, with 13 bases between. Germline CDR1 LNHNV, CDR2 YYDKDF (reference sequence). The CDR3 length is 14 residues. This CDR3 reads CATSTRTGSYEQYF. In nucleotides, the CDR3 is TGTGCCACCAGCACCAGAACAGGGAGCTACGAGCAGTACTTC.

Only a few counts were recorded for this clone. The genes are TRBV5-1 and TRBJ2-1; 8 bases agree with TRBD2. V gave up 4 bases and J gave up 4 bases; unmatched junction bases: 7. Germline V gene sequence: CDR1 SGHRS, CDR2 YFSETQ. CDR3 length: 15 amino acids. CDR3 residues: CASSVTSGVYNEQFF. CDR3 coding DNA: TGCGCCAGCAGCGTAACTAGCGGAGTTTACAATGAGCAGTTCTTC.